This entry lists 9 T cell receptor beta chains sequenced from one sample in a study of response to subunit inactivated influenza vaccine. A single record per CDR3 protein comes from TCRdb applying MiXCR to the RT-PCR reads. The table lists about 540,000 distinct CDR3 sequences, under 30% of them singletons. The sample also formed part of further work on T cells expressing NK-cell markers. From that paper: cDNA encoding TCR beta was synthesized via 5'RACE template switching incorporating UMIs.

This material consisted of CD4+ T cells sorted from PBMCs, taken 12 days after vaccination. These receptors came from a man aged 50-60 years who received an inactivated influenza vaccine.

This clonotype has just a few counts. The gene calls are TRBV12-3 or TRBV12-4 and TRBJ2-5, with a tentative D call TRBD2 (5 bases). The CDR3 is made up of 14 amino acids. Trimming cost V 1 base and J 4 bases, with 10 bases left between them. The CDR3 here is CASSLDGVRETQYF. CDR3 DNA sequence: TGTGCCAGCAGTTTAGACGGGGTCCGAGAGACCCAGTACTTC.

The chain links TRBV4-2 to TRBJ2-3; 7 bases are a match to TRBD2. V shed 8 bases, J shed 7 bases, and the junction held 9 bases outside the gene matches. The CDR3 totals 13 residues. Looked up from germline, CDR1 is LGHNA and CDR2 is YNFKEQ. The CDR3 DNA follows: TGTGCCAGCTTAACGGGGGGATACAATACGCAGTATTTT. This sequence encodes CASLTGGYNTQYF.

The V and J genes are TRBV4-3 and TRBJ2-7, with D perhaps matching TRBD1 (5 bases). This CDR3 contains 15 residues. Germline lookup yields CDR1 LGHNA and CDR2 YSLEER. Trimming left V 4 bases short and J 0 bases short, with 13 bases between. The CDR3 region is CASSRTTESSYEQYF. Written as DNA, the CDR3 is TGCGCCAGCAGCCGAACGACAGAAAGCTCCTACGAGCAGTACTTC.

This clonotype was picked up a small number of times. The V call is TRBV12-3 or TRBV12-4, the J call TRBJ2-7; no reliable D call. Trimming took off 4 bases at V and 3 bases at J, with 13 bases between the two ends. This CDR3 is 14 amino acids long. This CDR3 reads CASSSLTYFYEQYF. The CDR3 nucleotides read TGTGCCAGCAGTTCTTTGACATACTTCTACGAGCAGTACTTC.

For the CDR3, the DNA is TGTGCCAGCAGTTCGCGGGTAACAGGTGTAAGCTCCTATAATTCACCCCTCCACTTT. Translating gives CASSSRVTGVSSYNSPLHF. V is TRBV27 and J is TRBJ1-6; D is possibly TRBD1 (5 bases). This CDR3 is 19 amino acids long. Germline assignment: CDR1 MNHEY and CDR2 SMNVEV (reference sequence). V gave up 4 bases and J gave up 0 bases, with 19 bases separating them.

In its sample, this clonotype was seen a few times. CDR3 sequence: CATSDPRTQYF. CDR3 sequence (DNA): TGTGCCACCAGTGACCCTCGGACCCAGTACTTC. The gene calls are TRBV24-1 and TRBJ2-5; D is ambiguous. Trimming shortened V by 4 bases and J by 7 bases, and 6 bases separated the two germline ends. Germline values: CDR1 KGHDR, CDR2 SFDVKD. The CDR3 has 11 amino acids.

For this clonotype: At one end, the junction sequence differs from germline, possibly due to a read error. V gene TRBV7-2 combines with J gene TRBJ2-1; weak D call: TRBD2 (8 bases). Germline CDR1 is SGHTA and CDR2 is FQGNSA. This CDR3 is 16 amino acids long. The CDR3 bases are TGTGCCAGCAGCCCGCCGGGACTAGGGGGCGGCCATGAGCAGTCCTTC. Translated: CASSPPGLGGGHEQSF.

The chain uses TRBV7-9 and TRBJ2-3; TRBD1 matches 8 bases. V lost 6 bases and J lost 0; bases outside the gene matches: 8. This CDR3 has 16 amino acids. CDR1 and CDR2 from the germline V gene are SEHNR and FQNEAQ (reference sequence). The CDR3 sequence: CASRHETGASTDTQYF. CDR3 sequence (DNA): TGTGCCAGCAGGCACGAGACAGGGGCTAGCACAGATACGCAGTATTTT.

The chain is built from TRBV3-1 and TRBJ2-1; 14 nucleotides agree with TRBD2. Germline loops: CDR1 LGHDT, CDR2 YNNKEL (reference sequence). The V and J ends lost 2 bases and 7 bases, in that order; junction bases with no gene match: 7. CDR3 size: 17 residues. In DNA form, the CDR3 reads TGTGCCAGCAGCCAAACGGGAGGGACTAGCGGGAGAAATGAGCAGTTCTTC. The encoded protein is CASSQTGGTSGRNEQFF.